This TCR beta chain was captured by sequencing in a study of blood T cell repertoires in COVID-19. On the study more broadly: Sample material is recorded as cDNA or gDNA derived from T cells, B-cell-depleted T cells, or PBMCs.

Participants, about 18 to 90 years old, spanned about two dozen US areas. Clinical history reported by participants formed the basis on which cohorts were assigned. Symptom resolution, clearance, or two negative PCRs marked the recovered donors of Cohort 3. Sequenced by immunoSEQ multiplex PCR; TCRdb stores in-frame clones only, minus some. This sample yields 250,000 to 300,000 clones, of which 75% to 90% are seen a single time; under 2.5% belongs to the top ten. Germline V gene sequence: CDR1 SGHNT, CDR2 YENEEA. This CDR3 comprises 15 residues. Trimming at V came to 5 bases and at J to 5 bases, leaving 7 bases not matched to a gene.

The chain uses TRBV11-3 and TRBJ2-5; 11 bases are shared with TRBD1. This clonotype was sampled from a woman aged 45-59 years who had recovered from COVID-19. Sequenced input: PBMCs or T cells enriched from blood (not recorded which). The CDR3 DNA reads as TGTGCCAGCAGCCAAGGACAGGGGGCGAGGGAGACCCAGTACTTC. It translates to CASSQGQGARETQYF. Together with reference TRBV11-3 and TRBJ2-5, the CDR3 gives the full variable domain: EAGVVQSPRYKIIEKKQPVAFWCNPISGHNTLYWYLQNLGQGPELLIRYENEEAVDDSQLPKDRFSAERLKGVDSTLKIQPAELGDSAVYLCASSQGQGARETQYFGPGTRLLVL.